Following are 11 T cell receptor beta chains from one sample sequenced in a study of blood T cell repertoires in COVID-19. Produced via immunoSEQ multiplex PCR; TCRdb's table is partial and in-frame only. The data hold around 170,000 clones, with 80% to 90% observed a single time. The sample comprised peripheral blood. The origin of the receptors is a man in his sixties with acute or convalescent COVID-19.

The chain links TRBV19 to TRBJ1-1; tentative D call: TRBD1 (6 bases). This CDR3 contains 14 residues. V lost 7 bases, J lost 0 bases, and 12 bases lay in between. The V gene's germline CDR1 is LNHDA and CDR2 SQIVND (reference sequence). The CDR3 nucleotides read TGTGCCAGTAAACTGGACAGTTTGAACACTGAAGCTTTCTTT. It specifies CASKLDSLNTEAFF.

The rearrangement joins TRBV10-2 to TRBJ1-3; D call uncertain. CDR3 length equals 15 residues. V lost 3 bases, J lost 0 bases, and 9 bases lay in between. From germline, CDR1 is WSHSY and CDR2 SAAADI. The CDR3: CASSDRQNSGNTIYF. The DNA of the CDR3 is TGCGCCAGCAGTGACAGGCAAAACTCTGGAAACACCATATATTTT.

The J gene is TRBJ2-6, the V gene TRBV15; no clear D. The CDR3 consists of 15 residues. V was pared by 6 bases and J by 0 bases, with 9 bases between. Per the germline V gene, CDR1 is LNHNV and CDR2 is YYDKDF (reference sequence). For the CDR3, the DNA is TGTGCCACCAGATCTATTTCCTCTGGGGCCAACGTCCTGACTTTC. Translating it yields CATRSISSGANVLTF.

This chain links TRBV7-9 with TRBJ1-6; D unclear. Germline-derived CDR1 and CDR2 are SEHNR and FQNEAQ (reference sequence). Trimming pared 1 base from V and 9 bases from J, leaving 10 bases between. The CDR3 length is 14 residues. This CDR3 is CASSLVQAGSPLHF. Here the CDR3 DNA reads TGTGCCAGCAGCTTAGTCCAGGCTGGTTCACCCCTCCACTTT.

This clone appeared once. The chain combines TRBV19 with TRBJ1-5; D uncertain. V lost 5 bases and J lost 6, with 17 bases in between. This CDR3 has 15 amino acids. Germline V gene sequence: CDR1 LNHDA, CDR2 SQIVND (reference sequence). The CDR3 bases are TGTGCCAGTAGTTCCAGCGGGTTACCGGTTCAGCCCCAGCATTTT. This codes for CASSSSGLPVQPQHF.

V and J are TRBV7-9 and TRBJ2-7; TRBD1 matches 7 bases. The V segment lost 5 bases and the J segment 0 bases; nucleotides outside the gene matches: 13. The CDR3 has 17 amino acids. The germline gives CDR1 SEHNR, CDR2 FQNEAQ (reference sequence). CDR3 loop: CASSPRDSSITSYEQYF. The CDR3, as DNA: TGTGCCAGCAGCCCCCGGGACAGTTCTATTACCTCCTACGAGCAGTACTTC.

The chain has TRBV28 and TRBJ2-4, with 7 nucleotides matching TRBD2. The germline gives CDR1 MDHEN, CDR2 SYDVKM. J gave up 1 base and V 4 bases, and 10 bases lay outside the gene matches. This CDR3 comprises 17 residues. The DNA for the CDR3 is TGTGCCAGCAGTTGGGTTCGGGGGGTTAGGGCCAAAAACATTCAGTACTTC. Protein: CASSWVRGVRAKNIQYF.

This clone has a handful of counts. The chain is built from TRBV7-2 and TRBJ2-7; 8 bases are shared with TRBD2. The V segment lost 0 bases and the J segment 2 bases; nucleotides outside the gene matches: 6. The CDR3 spans 16 residues. The germline CDR1 and CDR2 sequences are SGHTA and FQGNSA. CDR3: CASSLAVTSGAYEQYF. CDR3 sequence (DNA): TGTGCCAGCAGCTTAGCTGTAACTAGCGGAGCCTACGAGCAGTACTTC.

This clone appeared once. The gene calls are TRBV2 and TRBJ1-6, with D maybe TRBD1 (5 bases). CDR1 and CDR2 (germline): SNHLY, FYNNEI. The length of the CDR3 is 17 residues. Trimming took 7 bases from V and 0 from J, leaving 16 bases between them. The CDR3 DNA sequence: TGTGCCAGCACCACAGGACGGACTAGCTCCTATAATTCACCCCTCCACTTT. Its protein product is CASTTGRTSSYNSPLHF. Using reference TRBV2 and TRBJ1-6 for the parts outside the CDR3, the full variable domain is EPEVTQTPSHQVTQMGQEVILRCVPISNHLYFYWYRQILGQKVEFLVSFYNNEISEKSEIFDDQFSVERPDGSNFTLKIRSTKLEDSAMYFCASTTGRTSSYNSPLHFGNGTRLTVT.

This chain connects TRBV5-4 to TRBJ1-1, with D perhaps matching TRBD1 (5 bases). The length of the CDR3 is 13 residues. CDR1 and CDR2 from the germline V gene are SGHNT and YYREEE (reference sequence). Trimming took 4 bases from V and 4 from J, leaving 11 bases between them. The CDR3 spells CASSHGGVTEAFF. The CDR3 region has the DNA TGTGCCAGCAGCCACGGGGGGGTCACTGAAGCTTTCTTT. Looking up the rest from reference TRBV5-4 and TRBJ1-1 gives the full variable domain: ETGVTQSPTHLIKTRGQQVTLRCSSQSGHNTVSWYQQALGQGPQFIFQYYREEENGRGNFPPRFSGLQFPNYSSELNVNALELDDSALYLCASSHGGVTEAFFGQGTRLTVV.

CDR3 region: CASSFPLAGAETQYF. CDR3 coding DNA: TGTGCCAGCAGCTTCCCGCTAGCGGGGGCGGAGACCCAGTACTTC. This chain uses TRBV7-2 with TRBJ2-5; TRBD2 matches 10 bases. The V and J ends lost 3 bases and 5 bases, in that order; junction bases with no gene match: 6. The germline CDR1 and CDR2 sequences are SGHTA and FQGNSA. The CDR3 sequence is 15 residues long.